These 17 T cell receptor beta chains originate from one sample sequenced in a study of blood T cells in healthy people across ages. A J-beta primer mix and a sample-barcoded 5' primer were used in a second PCR of roughly 6 to 11 cycles. One entry per CDR3 protein, called by TCRdb with MiXCR from the 5' RACE reads. The sample includes about 800,000 distinct CDR3 sequences, roughly 25% of them seen just once. These records were also assigned to another study, of T cells of mothers and their children.

The sample comprised blood. These receptors were obtained from a boy aged 10-17 years in good health.

This clonotype showed up just once. The rearrangement uses TRBV11-1 and TRBJ2-7; 8 positions agree with TRBD2. CDR1 is SGHAT, CDR2 FQDESV, per germline (reference sequence). There are 15 residues in the CDR3. V trimming: 3 bases; J trimming: 5 bases; junction bases outside the gene matches: 9. The CDR3 loop is CASSFTAGTSDEQYF. Here the CDR3 DNA reads TGTGCCAGCAGCTTCACCGCCGGGACTAGTGACGAGCAGTACTTC. Variable domain in full (rest from reference TRBV11-1 and TRBJ2-7): EAEVAQSPRYKITEKSQAVAFWCDPISGHATLYWYRQILGQGPELLVQFQDESVVDDSQLPKDRFSAERLKGVDSTLKIQPAELGDSAMYLCASSFTAGTSDEQYFGPGTRLTVT.

The V gene is TRBV7-9, the J gene TRBJ2-7; D is unresolved. Trimming took off 5 bases at V and 4 bases at J, with 6 bases between the two ends. The CDR3 runs to 11 residues. Per germline, CDR1 SEHNR and CDR2 FQNEAQ (reference sequence). The CDR3: CASSKKYEQYF. In DNA form, the CDR3 reads TGTGCCAGCAGCAAAAAATACGAGCAGTACTTC. Full variable domain (outside the CDR3, taken from reference TRBV7-9 and TRBJ2-7): DTGVSQNPRHKITKRGQNVTFRCDPISEHNRLYWYRQTLGQGPEFLTYFQNEAQLEKSRLLSDRFSAERPKGSFSTLEIQRTEQGDSAMYLCASSKKYEQYFGPGTRLTVT.

The chain recombines TRBV12-3 or TRBV12-4 with TRBJ2-7, with 12 bases lining up with TRBD1. V was pared by 5 bases and J by 5 bases, with 4 bases of the junction left unmatched. The CDR3 length is 14 residues. CDR3 sequence reads: CASSLGTGGHEQYF. The CDR3 nucleotides are TGTGCCAGCAGTCTCGGGACAGGGGGCCACGAGCAGTACTTC.

This clonotype was recorded at least ten times. The chain couples TRBV29-1 to TRBJ2-6; perhaps TRBD1 as D (6 bases). This CDR3 spans 14 amino acids. Deletions cut 6 bases from V and 0 bases from J, with 9 bases between. CDR1 SQVTM and CDR2 ANQGSEA come from the germline V gene. In nucleotides, the CDR3 is TGCAGCGTCAAAGGGGGCTCTGGGGCCAACGTCCTGACTTTC. Its translation: CSVKGGSGANVLTF.

The chain is built from TRBV20-1 and TRBJ2-1; maybe TRBD2 (6 bases). The CDR3 runs 16 residues. From germline, CDR1 is DFQATT and CDR2 SNEGSKA (reference sequence). V gave up 6 bases and J gave up 4 bases, with 22 bases separating them. CDR3 amino acids: CSASPGRAGRYNEQFF. CDR3 DNA: TGCAGTGCCAGCCCAGGACGCGCAGGGAGGTACAATGAGCAGTTCTTC.

This clonotype occurred a few times. At one boundary the junction diverges from the germline segment, which might be a read error. V is TRBV5-1 and J is TRBJ2-7; D uncertain. Per germline, CDR1 SGHRS and CDR2 YFSETQ. The CDR3 is 13 residues long. The CDR3 coding sequence is TGCGCCAGCAGTTTGGCAAATCCCTACGAGCAGTACTTC. This sequence encodes CASSLANPYEQYF.

The sample holds a few counts of this clonotype. CDR3 sequence: CASSSAGAGSYEQYF. CDR3 coding DNA: TGTGCCAGCAGTTCTGCCGGGGCAGGGTCTTACGAGCAGTACTTC. V gene TRBV28 combines with J gene TRBJ2-7, with D perhaps being TRBD1 or TRBD2 (5 bases each). CDR3 length equals 15 residues. The germline V gene has CDR1 MDHEN and CDR2 SYDVKM. Between the trimmed V and J ends, which lost 4 bases and 4 bases, there was a span of 17 bases. The entire variable domain, with the rest obtained from reference TRBV28 and TRBJ2-7, is as follows: DVKVTQSSRYLVKRTGEKVFLECVQDMDHENMFWYRQDPGLGLRLIYFSYDVKMKEKGDIPEGYSVSREKKERFSLILESASTNQTSMYLCASSSAGAGSYEQYFGPGTRLTVT.

The sample holds a few counts of this clonotype. The CDR3 protein is CASSLVAGRQGETQYF. CDR3 DNA sequence: TGTGCCAGCAGCTTAGTAGCCGGGCGTCAGGGGGAGACCCAGTACTTC. V gene TRBV7-8 combines with J gene TRBJ2-5; tentatively, D is TRBD1 (6 bases). Trimming left V 1 base short and J 5 bases short, with 17 bases between. Germline V gene data show CDR1 as SGHVS and CDR2 as FQNEAQ. The CDR3 has 16 amino acids.

The rearrangement joins TRBV7-2 to TRBJ2-5; TRBD2 matches at 8 bases. V trimming: 4 bases; J trimming: 3 bases; junction bases outside the gene matches: 7. Germline V CDR1 and CDR2: SGHTA, FQGNSA. The CDR3 sequence is 15 residues long. In DNA form, the CDR3 reads TGTGCCAGCAGCTCTACCGGGACTAGAAAAGAGACCCAGTACTTC. Protein: CASSSTGTRKETQYF. Drawing the rest from reference TRBV7-2 and TRBJ2-5, the complete variable domain is GAGVSQSPSNKVTEKGKDVELRCDPISGHTALYWYRQSLGQGLEFLIYFQGNSAPDKSGLPSDRFSAERTGGSVSTLTIQRTQQEDSAVYLCASSSTGTRKETQYFGPGTRLLVL.

The chain is built from TRBV28 and TRBJ1-2; D remains ambiguous. CDR1 MDHEN and CDR2 SYDVKM come from the germline V gene. Trimming stripped 2 bases from V and 3 bases from J, with 4 bases between. CDR3 length: 12 amino acids. The DNA for the CDR3 is TGTGCCAGCAGTTTACCCTACTATGGCTACACCTTC. Translated, it gives CASSLPYYGYTF.

About this clonotype itself: The junction departs from germline at one end; a sequencing error may be responsible. V usage is TRBV20-1 and J usage is TRBJ1-1; D is ambiguous. The CDR3 is made up of 14 amino acids. Germline V gene sequence: CDR1 DFQATT, CDR2 SNEGSKA (reference sequence). The CDR3 region is CACQPRTGHTEAFF. DNA of the CDR3: TGTGCATGTCAGCCCCGCACTGGGCACACTGAAGCTTTCTTT.

This clonotype has more than one count but fewer than ten. V gene TRBV7-9 combines with J gene TRBJ1-1, with D possibly TRBD1 on 5 matching bases. CDR1 is SEHNR, CDR2 FQNEAQ, per germline (reference sequence). The CDR3 loop spans 13 amino acids. V lost 3 bases to trimming and J lost 6 bases, with 11 bases between them. In DNA form, the CDR3 reads TGTGCCAGCAGCTTCCAGGGACTCCCTGAAGCTTTCTTT. Its protein is CASSFQGLPEAFF. Supplemented by reference TRBV7-9 and TRBJ1-1, the full variable domain reads DTGVSQNPRHKITKRGQNVTFRCDPISEHNRLYWYRQTLGQGPEFLTYFQNEAQLEKSRLLSDRFSAERPKGSFSTLEIQRTEQGDSAMYLCASSFQGLPEAFFGQGTRLTVV.

This clonotype was observed a handful of times. This rearrangement joins TRBV24-1 to TRBJ2-2; 7 nucleotides agree with TRBD1. Germline-derived CDR1 and CDR2 are KGHDR and SFDVKD. The trim removed 3 bases at V and 0 bases at J, leaving 0 bases unmatched. CDR3 length: 15 amino acids. The CDR3 is CATSDGTANTGELFF. The CDR3, as DNA: TGTGCCACCAGTGATGGGACAGCGAACACCGGGGAGCTGTTTTTT.

This clonotype was seen only a few times. V usage is TRBV29-1 and J usage is TRBJ2-3; D not certain. V was pared by 7 bases and J by 1 base, with 12 bases between. Germline V lookup: CDR1 SQVTM, CDR2 ANQGSEA. The CDR3 is made up of 13 amino acids. As DNA, the CDR3 is TGCAGCGCCGTAGGTGACGGCACAGATACGCAGTATTTT. Translated: CSAVGDGTDTQYF.

CDR3 sequence: CASSLGGSVGTHYGYTF. DNA for the CDR3: TGCGCCAGCAGCTTGGGTGGTTCTGTAGGGACCCACTATGGCTACACCTTC. The J gene is TRBJ1-2, the V gene TRBV5-1, with D tentatively TRBD1 (5 bases). CDR3 size: 17 residues. CDR1 and CDR2 from the germline V gene are SGHRS and YFSETQ. Trimming left V 0 bases short and J 3 bases short, with 18 bases between.

Only a few counts were recorded for this clonotype. The V gene is TRBV5-5, the J gene TRBJ2-6; D might be TRBD2 (6 bases). CDR1 and CDR2 (germline): SGHKS, YYEKEE (reference sequence). V lost 5 bases and J 0 bases, leaving 12 bases between the germline ends. The length of the CDR3 is 16 residues. The CDR3: CASRLPGVSGANVLTF. The DNA of the CDR3 is TGTGCCAGCAGGCTACCGGGGGTCTCTGGGGCCAACGTCCTGACTTTC.

This clonotype was counted a few times. The V and J genes are TRBV20-1 and TRBJ2-1; 8 bases fit TRBD2. The J call is uncertain, as TRBJ2-5 better fits the DNA end. The germline CDR1 and CDR2 sequences are DFQATT and SNEGSKA (reference sequence). The length of the CDR3 is 14 residues. The CDR3 DNA reads as TGCAGTGCTAGGGACACTAGCGGAGGGGAGACCCAGTACTTC. Amino acid sequence: CSARDTSGGETQYF.